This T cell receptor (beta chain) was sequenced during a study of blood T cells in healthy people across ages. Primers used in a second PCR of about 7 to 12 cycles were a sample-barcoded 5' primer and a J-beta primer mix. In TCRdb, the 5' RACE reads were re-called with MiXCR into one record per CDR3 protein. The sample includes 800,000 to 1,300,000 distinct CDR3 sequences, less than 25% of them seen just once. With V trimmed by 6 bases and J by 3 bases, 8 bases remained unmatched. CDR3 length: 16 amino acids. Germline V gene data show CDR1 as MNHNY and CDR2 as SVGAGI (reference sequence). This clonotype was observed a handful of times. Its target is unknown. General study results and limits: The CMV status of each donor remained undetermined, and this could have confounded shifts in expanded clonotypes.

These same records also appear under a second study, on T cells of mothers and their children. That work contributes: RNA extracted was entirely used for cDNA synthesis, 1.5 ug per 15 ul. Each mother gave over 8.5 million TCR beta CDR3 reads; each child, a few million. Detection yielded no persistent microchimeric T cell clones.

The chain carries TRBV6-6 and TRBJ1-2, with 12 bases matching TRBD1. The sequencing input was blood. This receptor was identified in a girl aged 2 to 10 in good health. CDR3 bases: TGTGCCAGCAGCCCTATCGGGACAGGGGGCGACTATGGCTACACCTTC. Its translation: CASSPIGTGGDYGYTF.